These T cell receptor beta chains were read from a single sample in a study of response to subunit inactivated influenza vaccine. Using its own MiXCR run on the RT-PCR reads, TCRdb lists one record per CDR3 protein. Of around 600,000 distinct CDR3 sequences listed, approximately 10% are singletons. This same sample was also taken into another study, of T cells expressing NK-cell markers.

The starting material was PBMCs from blood, obtained on the day of vaccination. The receptors shown here come from a man aged 45-60 years who received an inactivated influenza vaccine. Both conserved end residues are part of each CDR3. The order of the fields is D gene, V gene, J gene, CDR3 protein. D genes are given only for firm matches.

D: TRBD1; V: TRBV9; J: TRBJ2-5; CDR3: CASSVLLGGGETQYF
D: TRBD1; V: TRBV15; J: TRBJ2-1; CDR3: CATSRETGTVGF
D: -; V: TRBV11-2; J: TRBJ2-7; CDR3: CASSSLRLVSNEQYF
D: -; V: TRBV5-1; J: TRBJ2-5; CDR3: CASSSDRVGETQYF
D: -; V: TRBV6-1; J: TRBJ1-4; CDR3: CASSRTGGLGNEKLFF
D: -; V: TRBV29-1; J: TRBJ1-2; CDR3: CSVGGDWNYGYTF
D: -; V: TRBV5-1; J: TRBJ2-1; CDR3: CASSWAGTPHVRFF
D: -; V: TRBV14; J: TRBJ2-3; CDR3: CASTVLGSGIDTQYF
D: TRBD2; V: TRBV28; J: TRBJ2-5; CDR3: CASSFRGGRQETQYF
D: -; V: TRBV6-2/TRBV6-3; J: TRBJ2-1; CDR3: CASSFDPTGFNEQFF
D: -; V: TRBV7-2; J: TRBJ2-7; CDR3: CASSKLGARYEQYF
D: TRBD2; V: TRBV20-1; J: TRBJ2-2; CDR3: CSARLAGGGGELFF
D: TRBD2; V: TRBV11-2; J: TRBJ2-7; CDR3: CASSLTRTSGIYEQYF
D: -; V: TRBV4-2; J: TRBJ2-7; CDR3: CASSHPGERSYEQYF
D: -; V: TRBV19; J: TRBJ1-1; CDR3: CASSIESSFYTEAFF
D: -; V: TRBV5-5; J: TRBJ1-1; CDR3: CASSLNPASFSEAFF
D: TRBD1; V: TRBV6-5; J: TRBJ1-1; CDR3: CASSYGTGLEAFF
D: -; V: TRBV5-1; J: TRBJ2-7; CDR3: CASSNDGNYEQYF
D: -; V: TRBV6-5; J: TRBJ1-4; CDR3: CASSYGQRSAKGEKLFF
D: TRBD1; V: TRBV5-1; J: TRBJ1-1; CDR3: CASTFEMGQGNTEAFF
D: TRBD2; V: TRBV6-5; J: TRBJ2-3; CDR3: CASSYGGIAGGHTDTQYF
D: TRBD2; V: TRBV12-3/TRBV12-4; J: TRBJ2-6; CDR3: CASSLGGGSSGANVLTF
D: -; V: TRBV4-2; J: TRBJ2-1; CDR3: CASSQDFGESYNEQFF
D: -; V: TRBV6-4; J: TRBJ2-2; CDR3: CATRDWGGAQFANTGELFF
D: TRBD1; V: TRBV5-1; J: TRBJ2-2; CDR3: CASSFKQGSGELFF
D: -; V: TRBV27; J: TRBJ1-1; CDR3: CATKGLLNTEAFF
D: TRBD1; V: TRBV5-1; J: TRBJ2-7; CDR3: CASSFDRVNYEQYF
D: -; V: TRBV12-3/TRBV12-4; J: TRBJ2-3; CDR3: CASQESITDTQYF
D: -; V: TRBV29-1; J: TRBJ2-7; CDR3: CSASPRGTYEQYF
D: -; V: TRBV15; J: TRBJ2-5; CDR3: CATSRDPRTGETQYF
D: -; V: TRBV5-1; J: TRBJ1-2; CDR3: CASSYRQEGPLNYGYTF
D: -; V: TRBV12-3/TRBV12-4; J: TRBJ1-1; CDR3: CASSRIEAEAFF
D: TRBD2; V: TRBV15; J: TRBJ2-3; CDR3: CATSRTSGGPDTQYF
D: -; V: TRBV5-4; J: TRBJ2-3; CDR3: CASRWGPGDTQYF
D: TRBD2; V: TRBV7-8; J: TRBJ2-1; CDR3: CASSLYGTSGRSNEQFF
D: TRBD1; V: TRBV12-3/TRBV12-4; J: TRBJ1-5; CDR3: CASSSTGRQPQHF
D: TRBD1; V: TRBV5-1; J: TRBJ1-2; CDR3: CASSGNVRGQGNVGYTF
D: -; V: TRBV20-1; J: TRBJ1-4; CDR3: CSARVPRGLGEKLFF
D: TRBD2; V: TRBV7-2; J: TRBJ2-1; CDR3: CASSLEAGPKFF
D: -; V: TRBV28; J: TRBJ2-1; CDR3: CASSLSAILGNEQFF
D: -; V: TRBV12-3/TRBV12-4; J: TRBJ1-1; CDR3: CASSFGNEAFF
D: TRBD1; V: TRBV12-3/TRBV12-4; J: TRBJ2-1; CDR3: CASSLLFGTGVGNEQFF
D: -; V: TRBV19; J: TRBJ1-1; CDR3: CASLPTVMNTEAFF
D: TRBD1; V: TRBV28; J: TRBJ2-7; CDR3: CASRQGASYEQYF
D: -; V: TRBV20-1; J: TRBJ1-4; CDR3: CSARDIKETDEKLFF
D: -; V: TRBV7-2; J: TRBJ2-2; CDR3: CASGLDMHTGELFF
D: TRBD2; V: TRBV12-3/TRBV12-4; J: TRBJ2-3; CDR3: CASSRSGLAGVKDTQYF
D: -; V: TRBV28; J: TRBJ1-3; CDR3: CASSPISLGNTIYF
D: -; V: TRBV20-1; J: TRBJ2-7; CDR3: CSARRDMVPYEQYF
D: -; V: TRBV5-5; J: TRBJ1-1; CDR3: CASSLFSGVRNTEAFF